Listed here are 19 T cell receptor beta chains from one sample, sequenced in a study of blood T cell repertoires in COVID-19. The protocol was immunoSEQ multiplex PCR, while the TCRdb copy is restricted to in-frame clones and leaves out a portion. The repertoire holds about 220,000 clones, with about 80% as singletons. Sequences were obtained from peripheral blood. Receptor source: a woman in her 30s who had recovered from COVID-19.

The chain couples TRBV28 to TRBJ2-7; TRBD2 agrees at 10 bases. With 4 bases clipped from V and 0 bases from J, the junction kept 6 bases outside the gene matches. Germline lookup yields CDR1 MDHEN and CDR2 SYDVKM. The CDR3 contains 16 residues. The CDR3 loop reads CASSSPGLASSYEQYF. The CDR3 DNA is TGTGCCAGCAGTTCTCCGGGACTAGCGAGCTCCTACGAGCAGTACTTC.

The genes are TRBV29-1 and TRBJ2-7, with 7 bases matching TRBD1. The CDR3 consists of 13 residues. Germline loops: CDR1 SQVTM, CDR2 ANQGSEA. Unmatched junction bases numbered 5, after V lost 6 bases and J lost 0 bases. In DNA form, the CDR3 reads TGCAGCGTGCCGGGACAGCCCTCCTACGAGCAGTACTTC. Protein: CSVPGQPSYEQYF.

V is TRBV5-1 and J is TRBJ2-7, with D unresolved. The CDR3 totals 13 residues. The V end was cut by 0 bases, the J end by 4 bases, with 8 bases between. The germline V gene encodes CDR1 SGHRS and CDR2 YFSETQ. The CDR3: CASSLGQRYEQYF. The CDR3 DNA reads as TGCGCCAGCAGCTTGGGACAACGGTACGAGCAGTACTTC.

The chain is built from TRBV2 and TRBJ2-1; a possible D gene is TRBD2 (6 bases). V was shortened by 6 bases and J by 0 bases, with 15 bases between the two germline ends. CDR1 is SNHLY, CDR2 FYNNEI, per germline. There are 16 residues in the CDR3. CDR3 residues: CASRRSGGSSYNEQFF. DNA of the CDR3: TGTGCCAGCAGAAGGAGTGGGGGGAGCTCCTACAATGAGCAGTTCTTC.

The V call is TRBV7-2, the J call TRBJ2-7, with TRBD2 identical over 7 bases. Germline V gives CDR1 SGHTA, CDR2 FQGNSA. The CDR3 length is 15 residues. V lost 1 base and J lost 1; bases outside the gene matches: 4. The CDR3 DNA reads TGTGCCAGCAGCTTAGGGTCAGCGGGATCCTACGAGCAGTACTTC. Translating gives CASSLGSAGSYEQYF.

V is TRBV2 and J is TRBJ1-2; a possible D gene is TRBD1 (6 bases). The germline CDR1 and CDR2 sequences are SNHLY and FYNNEI. This CDR3 is built from 12 residues. Between the trimmed V and J ends, which lost 8 bases and 3 bases, there was a span of 10 bases. The CDR3 DNA follows: TGTGCCAGCGAAGGGGGAGACTATGGCTACACCTTC. It translates to CASEGGDYGYTF.

The CDR3 DNA reads TGTGCCAGCTCACCTGGACAGGGGGCCCACGAGCAGTACTTC. It yields the protein CASSPGQGAHEQYF. J is TRBJ2-7 and V is TRBV18; 11 nucleotides agree with TRBD1. Trimming at V came to 3 bases and at J to 5 bases, leaving 3 bases not matched to a gene. The CDR3 is 14 amino acids. Germline V gene lookup returns CDR1 KGHSH and CDR2 LQKENI. The full variable domain, rest sourced from reference TRBV18 and TRBJ2-7, is NAGVMQNPRHLVRRRGQEARLRCSPMKGHSHVYWYRQLPEEGLKFMVYLQKENIIDESGMPKERFSAEFPKEGPSILRIQQVVRGDSAAYFCASSPGQGAHEQYFGPGTRLTVT.

V and J are TRBV29-1 and TRBJ1-1; D remains unclear. CDR1 is SQVTM, CDR2 ANQGSEA, per germline. The CDR3 spans 14 residues. Trimming took off 6 bases at V and 3 bases at J, with 17 bases between the two ends. In DNA, the CDR3 is TGCAGCGTGTTGATGGCCTCGGGAGACACTGAAGCTTTCTTT. Translated, it gives CSVLMASGDTEAFF.

The chain recombines TRBV7-9 with TRBJ1-1; the D gene is possibly TRBD1 (6 bases). Germline CDR1 SEHNR, CDR2 FQNEAQ (reference sequence). The CDR3 loop spans 17 amino acids. V was pared by 5 bases and J by 1 base, with 20 bases between. The CDR3 DNA sequence: TGTGCCAGCAGCGTCGAAGGGGGACCCGGGGCGAACACTGAAGCTTTCTTT. Protein product: CASSVEGGPGANTEAFF.

The J gene is TRBJ2-1, the V gene TRBV7-6, with 14 positions matching TRBD2. V lost 3 bases to trimming and J lost 8 bases; unmatched junction nucleotides: 3. Per the germline V gene, CDR1 is SGHVS and CDR2 is FNYEAQ. The CDR3 is made up of 15 amino acids. The CDR3 region is CASSFGLAGGDEQFF. The CDR3 DNA reads TGTGCCAGCAGCTTCGGACTAGCGGGAGGCGATGAGCAGTTCTTC.

The rearrangement joins TRBV19 to TRBJ2-2; 11 bases match TRBD2. Germline V CDR1 and CDR2: LNHDA, SQIVND (reference sequence). With 5 bases clipped from V and 0 bases from J, the junction kept 8 bases outside the gene matches. This CDR3 spans 18 amino acids. DNA of the CDR3: TGTGCCAGTAGTCTGACCTTAGCGGGAGGGGCGAACACCGGGGAGCTGTTTTTT. It translates to CASSLTLAGGANTGELFF.

The gene calls are TRBV10-2 and TRBJ2-7; no definite D call. Germline V gene data show CDR1 as WSHSY and CDR2 as SAAADI. This CDR3 has 14 amino acids. Trimming left V 4 bases short and J 2 bases short, with 12 bases between. CDR3 loop: CASSALRSTYEQYF. As DNA, the CDR3 is TGCGCCAGCAGTGCCCTAAGGAGCACCTACGAGCAGTACTTC.

The V gene is TRBV6-5, the J gene TRBJ1-2; 7 bases agree with TRBD1. Germline trimming cut 8 bases from V and 2 bases from J; bases unmatched to any gene: 5. The CDR3 extends over 13 amino acids. Germline V gene sequence: CDR1 MNHEY, CDR2 SVGAGI. CDR3 bases: TGTGCCAGCCTTGACAGGGAGAACTATGGCTACACCTTC. Its protein is CASLDRENYGYTF.

The chain is built from TRBV27 and TRBJ1-1; 9 positions match TRBD1. The junction had 14 bases not matched to a gene; V was cut back by 6 bases and J by 12 bases. Germline V gives CDR1 MNHEY, CDR2 SMNVEV (reference sequence). The CDR3 runs to 14 residues. CDR3 protein: CASSFIRDREDPFF. CDR3 nucleotides: TGTGCCAGCAGCTTTATTCGGGACAGGGAGGATCCTTTCTTT.

The V call is TRBV9, the J call TRBJ2-1; tentative D call: TRBD1 (6 bases). The CDR3 consists of 13 residues. With 2 bases removed from V and 6 bases from J, the gap between germline ends came to 9 bases. Germline loops: CDR1 SGDLS, CDR2 YYNGEE. CDR3 region: CASSVMGANEQFF. The CDR3 DNA is TGTGCCAGCAGCGTTATGGGGGCCAATGAGCAGTTCTTC.

This chain connects TRBV7-2 to TRBJ1-4, with 9 bases fitting TRBD1. V shed 5 bases and J 8 bases; nucleotides not matched to a gene: 15. The CDR3 totals 17 residues. In germline, CDR1 is SGHTA, CDR2 FQGNSA. This CDR3 reads CASSPTRDRVEDEKLFF. The CDR3, as DNA: TGTGCCAGCAGCCCAACCCGGGACAGGGTTGAGGACGAAAAACTGTTTTTT.

This chain connects TRBV5-4 to TRBJ2-7; 7 bases are a match to TRBD2. The length of the CDR3 is 13 residues. From germline, CDR1 is SGHNT and CDR2 YYREEE (reference sequence). Unmatched junction bases numbered 6, after V lost 4 bases and J lost 5 bases. The CDR3 DNA sequence: TGTGCCAGCAGCGTGGGCCTAGCGGACGAGCAGTACTTC. This encodes CASSVGLADEQYF.

The table lists this clone with a count of one. V gene TRBV2 combines with J gene TRBJ2-5; no clear D gene. Per germline, CDR1 SNHLY and CDR2 FYNNEI. The CDR3 has 13 amino acids. The ends were cut back, 0 bases at V and 5 bases at J, with 7 bases in the middle. The CDR3 sequence is CASSEALRETQYF. The DNA for the CDR3 is TGTGCCAGCAGTGAAGCGCTTCGGGAGACCCAGTACTTC.

This chain uses TRBV7-9 with TRBJ2-7; D not resolved. The length of the CDR3 is 13 residues. Germline CDR1 reads SEHNR; CDR2 reads FQNEAQ (reference sequence). V lost 1 base and J lost 5, with 9 bases in between. The CDR3 DNA reads as TGTGCCAGCAGCTTAGGCCAAACGGACGAGCAGTACTTC. Translation gives CASSLGQTDEQYF.